This T cell receptor (beta chain) comes out of a study of T cells in localized non-small cell lung cancer. Findings and limits, study-wide: Median approximately 61 top-100 tumor clones were shared with paired adjacent lung.

There are 14 residues in the CDR3. CDR1 MNHNY and CDR2 SVGAGI come from the germline V gene (reference sequence). Trimming removed 4 bases from V and 5 bases from J; junction bases left unmatched: 7. This clone has a handful of counts. Antigen: not known. Assay: immunoSEQ multiplex PCR; the TCRdb copy retains only in-frame clones and omits some. Found here are approximately 35,000 clones, roughly 88% of them singletons; the top ten hold about 3.8%. The sample was peripheral blood, taken before any cancer treatment. The receptor comes from a man aged 40 to 70 with stage I lung adenocarcinoma. The chain recombines TRBV6-6 with TRBJ1-2, with 7 bases that match TRBD1. The CDR3 nucleotides read TGTGCCAGCAGTTCGAGGGGGCTAACATATGGCTACACCTTC. Its translation: CASSSRGLTYGYTF.